A single sample is the source of the 22 T cell receptor beta chains below, sequenced in a study of beta chain features in type 1 diabetes. Sequencing targeted expressed TCRB transcripts, as all isolated RNA had been reverse transcribed. Repertoires were generated with immunoSEQ multiplex PCR, while TCRdb's copy carries only in-frame clones and drops some. The sample includes about 150,000 clones, 9% to 10% of them seen just once. The sequencing sample was made of central memory CD4+ T cells from blood. These receptors were obtained from a woman younger than 35 in good health.

CDR3 DNA: TGTGCCAGCAGCCAACCGGGACTAGCGGGGGGAGATACGCAGTATTTT. It encodes CASSQPGLAGGDTQYF. The chain is built from TRBV14 and TRBJ2-3, with 15 bases fitting TRBD2. The length of the CDR3 is 16 residues. V lost 2 bases to trimming and J lost 5 bases; unmatched junction nucleotides: 2. The germline V gene has CDR1 SGHDN and CDR2 FVKESK.

This clone came up a few times. The CDR3 DNA reads TGCGCCAGCAGCCTACAGGTTAACTATGGCTACACCTTC. Encoded protein: CASSLQVNYGYTF. The rearrangement joins TRBV4-3 to TRBJ1-2; D is possibly TRBD1 (5 bases). Germline values: CDR1 LGHNA, CDR2 YSLEER. This CDR3 region has 13 residues. The germline V and J ends were trimmed by 4 bases and 1 base, with 7 bases remaining between them.

CDR3 loop: CASSPTLRGGETQYF. In DNA form, the CDR3 reads TGCGCCAGCAGCCCAACCCTGAGAGGGGGAGAGACCCAGTACTTC. This chain joins TRBV5-1 and TRBJ2-5, with TRBD1 as a possible D gene (6 bases). Looked up from germline, CDR1 is SGHRS and CDR2 is YFSETQ. This CDR3 has 15 residues. Trimming left V 4 bases short and J 4 bases short, with 17 bases between.

The genes are TRBV11-2 and TRBJ1-2; D unresolved. V lost 5 bases and J lost 8, with 15 bases in between. The length of the CDR3 is 13 residues. Germline V lookup: CDR1 SGHAT, CDR2 FQNNGV. The CDR3 sequence is CASSDSVLGGYTF. The CDR3 DNA reads as TGTGCCAGCAGCGATAGTGTTCTCGGGGGCTACACCTTC. The whole variable domain, remainder taken from reference TRBV11-2 and TRBJ1-2, is EAGVAQSPRYKIIEKRQSVAFWCNPISGHATLYWYQQILGQGPKLLIQFQNNGVVDDSQLPKDRFSAERLKGVDSTLKIQPAKLEDSAVYLCASSDSVLGGYTFGSGTRLTVV.

This chain joins TRBV6-1 and TRBJ2-7, with 13 bases that match TRBD2. The V and J ends lost 7 bases and 7 bases, in that order; junction bases with no gene match: 4. This CDR3 is built from 13 residues. From germline, CDR1 is MNHNS and CDR2 SASEGT. CDR3 amino acids: CASTRTSGSEQYF. The CDR3 DNA reads TGTGCCAGCACCAGGACTAGCGGGAGTGAGCAGTACTTC.

The V gene is TRBV9, the J gene TRBJ2-5; the match to TRBD2 covers 7 bases. Looked up from germline, CDR1 is SGDLS and CDR2 is YYNGEE. After removal of 2 bases from V and 2 bases from J, the junction contained 9 bases not matched to a gene. The CDR3 sequence is 16 residues long. CDR3 sequence reads: CASSVGGVPGQETQYF. The DNA for the CDR3 is TGTGCCAGCAGCGTGGGAGGGGTCCCGGGACAAGAGACCCAGTACTTC.

The gene calls are TRBV20-1 and TRBJ2-1, with D perhaps TRBD2 (5 bases). Trimming shortened V by 4 bases and J by 9 bases, and 10 bases separated the two germline ends. There are 11 residues in the CDR3. The V gene's germline CDR1 is DFQATT and CDR2 SNEGSKA (reference sequence). The chain's CDR3 is CSATEAGEQFF. As DNA, the CDR3 is TGCAGTGCTACAGAGGCGGGTGAGCAGTTCTTC.

This clone was counted ten times or more. This rearrangement joins TRBV11-1 to TRBJ2-1; 7 nucleotides line up with TRBD2. Germline lookup yields CDR1 SGHAT and CDR2 FQDESV (reference sequence). The J segment lost 4 bases and the V segment lost 6 bases, leaving 6 bases of the junction unmatched. This CDR3 has 14 residues. The DNA for the CDR3 is TGTGCCAGCAGAGATAGCGGGTCTTACAATGAGCAGTTCTTC. It codes for CASRDSGSYNEQFF.

Only a few counts were recorded for this clone. V is TRBV30 and J is TRBJ2-1, with TRBD2 as a possible D gene (5 bases). Trimming shortened V by 2 bases and J by 12 bases, and 14 bases separated the two germline ends. Germline CDR1 and CDR2: GTSNPN and SVGIG (reference sequence). The length of the CDR3 is 12 residues. CDR3 residues: CAWSLAAGGQFF. CDR3 DNA sequence: TGTGCCTGGAGTCTTGCCGCGGGTGGGCAGTTCTTC.

In this sample, this clone turned up a few times. The rearrangement uses TRBV11-2 and TRBJ1-1; D is unresolved. CDR1 is SGHAT and CDR2 is FQNNGV in the germline V gene. The CDR3 is 14 residues long. The V end was cut by 5 bases, the J end by 7 bases, with 17 bases between. CDR3 sequence: CASSSGRWRVEAFF. The CDR3 DNA reads as TGTGCCAGCAGCAGCGGTAGATGGAGGGTTGAAGCTTTCTTT.

The sample holds a few counts of this clone. This chain connects TRBV4-1 to TRBJ2-7; D is ambiguous. Trimming shortened V by 3 bases and J by 2 bases, and 11 bases separated the two germline ends. The V gene's germline CDR1 is MGHRA and CDR2 YSYEKL. This CDR3 contains 14 residues. CDR3 residues: CASSQGSAAYEQYF. The DNA of the CDR3 is TGCGCCAGCAGCCAGGGCTCGGCCGCCTACGAGCAGTACTTC.

The table lists this clone with a few counts. For the CDR3, the DNA is TGTGCCAGCAGCCCACGAAGCGGGGGCCAAGAGACCCAGTACTTC. Its translation: CASSPRSGGQETQYF. V usage is TRBV7-2 and J usage is TRBJ2-5; 8 bases match TRBD2. Germline V lookup: CDR1 SGHTA, CDR2 FQGNSA. CDR3 length: 15 amino acids. Trimming at V came to 5 bases and at J to 1 base, leaving 6 bases not matched to a gene. The full variable domain, rest sourced from reference TRBV7-2 and TRBJ2-5, is GAGVSQSPSNKVTEKGKDVELRCDPISGHTALYWYRQSLGQGLEFLIYFQGNSAPDKSGLPSDRFSAERTGGSVSTLTIQRTQQEDSAVYLCASSPRSGGQETQYFGPGTRLLVL.

The V and J genes are TRBV11-3 and TRBJ2-3; 8 bases line up with TRBD2. Trimming removed 5 bases from V and 2 bases from J; junction bases left unmatched: 9. This CDR3 is 16 amino acids long. Germline CDR1 is SGHNT and CDR2 is YENEEA. The CDR3 loop reads CASSRVSGDLTDTQYF. The CDR3 DNA is TGTGCCAGCAGCCGAGTTAGCGGGGACCTCACAGATACGCAGTATTTT.

The CDR3 nucleotides read TGTGCCAGCACCACTCCCGGGAGGGAAGATGAGCAGTTCTTC. Its translation: CASTTPGREDEQFF. The J gene is TRBJ2-1, the V gene TRBV7-8, with 8 bases fitting TRBD2. The CDR3 loop spans 14 amino acids. With 7 bases clipped from V and 8 bases from J, the junction kept 10 bases outside the gene matches. Germline CDR1 reads SGHVS; CDR2 reads FQNEAQ.

This clone was counted between two and nine times. CDR3 sequence reads: CAWTLSANEKLFF. The CDR3 nucleotides read TGTGCCTGGACACTTTCGGCTAATGAAAAACTGTTTTTT. V is TRBV30 and J is TRBJ1-4; D not resolved. Trimming took off 4 bases at V and 3 bases at J, with 9 bases between the two ends. The CDR3 is 13 residues long. CDR1 and CDR2 from the germline V gene are GTSNPN and SVGIG (reference sequence).

This clone came up a few times. V is TRBV29-1 and J is TRBJ2-1; tentative D call: TRBD2 (5 bases). In germline, CDR1 is SQVTM, CDR2 ANQGSEA. This CDR3 contains 15 residues. Trimming removed 7 bases at V and 9 bases at J, with 25 bases between. Here the CDR3 DNA reads TGCAGCGCCAATGTGGCGGGTAAAAAGGCTACTGAGCAGTTCTTC. Its translation is CSANVAGKKATEQFF.

The chain carries TRBV7-2 and TRBJ2-5; unclear D gene. V was pared by 3 bases and J by 4 bases, with 12 bases between. Germline V gene data show CDR1 as SGHTA and CDR2 as FQGNSA. The CDR3 length is 14 residues. The CDR3 DNA is TGTGCCAGCAGCTTCAGTGGCTTTTCAGAGACCCAGTACTTC. It encodes CASSFSGFSETQYF.

The chain is built from TRBV10-3 and TRBJ2-3, with D possibly TRBD1 on 6 matching bases. The V gene lost 4 bases and the J gene lost 5 bases, with 7 bases spanning the gap. The length of the CDR3 is 12 residues. From germline, CDR1 is ENHRY and CDR2 SYGVKD. CDR3 in amino acids: CAISGDKDTQYF. Here the CDR3 DNA reads TGTGCCATCAGTGGGGACAAAGATACGCAGTATTTT.

The rearrangement links TRBV4-1 to TRBJ2-7, with a weak D call TRBD1 (7 bases). The germline CDR1 and CDR2 sequences are MGHRA and YSYEKL. This CDR3 comprises 15 residues. Trimming removed 4 bases at V and 0 bases at J, with 13 bases between. CDR3 sequence: CASSPAGTVSYEQYF. The CDR3 nucleotides read TGCGCCAGCAGCCCCGCGGGGACAGTCTCCTACGAGCAGTACTTC.

The V call is TRBV9, the J call TRBJ2-5; 8 nucleotides align to TRBD2. This CDR3 comprises 14 residues. The junction had 6 bases not matched to a gene; V was cut back by 3 bases and J by 5 bases. CDR1 and CDR2 (germline): SGDLS, YYNGEE. DNA of the CDR3: TGTGCCAGCAGCGCGTCAACGGGGGGGGAGACCCAGTACTTC. Translating it yields CASSASTGGETQYF.

This clone was counted many times. CDR3 DNA: TGTGCCAGCAGCTTAGAGCCAGGGAATACGCAGTATTTT. Its protein is CASSLEPGNTQYF. V is TRBV7-2 and J is TRBJ2-3; D perhaps matches TRBD1 (5 bases). Germline loops: CDR1 SGHTA, CDR2 FQGNSA. The CDR3 consists of 13 residues. The V and J ends lost 1 base and 7 bases respectively, with 9 bases between them.

This clone appeared a few times. This chain links TRBV5-4 with TRBJ2-1; 7 positions match TRBD1. The trim removed 3 bases at V and 8 bases at J, leaving 8 bases unmatched. This CDR3 comprises 14 residues. Germline V lookup: CDR1 SGHNT, CDR2 YYREEE (reference sequence). The CDR3 is CASSSGTDGDEQFF. The CDR3 coding sequence is TGTGCCAGCAGCTCCGGGACAGACGGCGATGAGCAGTTCTTC.